This TCR beta chain originates from a study of OX40 agonist ivuxolimab in advanced cancers. Turning to the overall study: Ivuxolimab was an agonistic, fully human IgG2 monoclonal antibody directed against OX40 (CD134), a costimulatory receptor. The paper covers the monotherapy dose-escalation part of the phase I ivuxolimab trial, which included N = 52 patients. In the dose-escalation cohort, 82.7% of patients were male, and the mean age was about 55 years, with a range of about 23 to 90. Patients were allowed to have had prior anti-PD-1, anti-PD-L1 or anti-CTLA-4 therapy, and roughly 40% of the dose-escalation patients had been treated with checkpoint inhibitors. Peripheral TCRbeta sequencing was intended to test whether TCR sequence diversity was altered and clonal T-cell expansion was caused by ivuxolimab. Among the approximately 50 dose-escalation patients, about 20 had hepatocellular carcinoma, approximately 15 melanoma, 9 renal cell carcinoma and 9 head and neck cancer. Partial responses occurred in three dose-escalation patients, of whom one had hepatocellular carcinoma and two had cutaneous melanoma. Intravenous ivuxolimab was administered to patients every 2 weeks at six dose levels: 0.01, 0.1, 0.3, 1.5, 3 and 10 mg/kg.

Trimming at the junction amounts to 3 bases on V and 0 bases on J, and the germline ends lie 6 bases apart. CDR1 and CDR2 (LNHDA, SQIVND) derive from the germline V gene (reference sequence). The CDR3 holds 14 amino acids from the cysteine to the phenylalanine. Just CDR3 DNA is preserved here, 42 bases in frame from base 1. To sequence the TCRbeta CDR3 region, genomic DNA was isolated from the sorted cells. The immunoSEQ Assay was used for sequencing of TCRbeta CDR3 regions. The table comes from immuneACCESS by way of TCRdb, which keeps in-frame sequences with V and J called. Part of the clones is missing from these tables; in studies checked, under half for an unresolved V gene and the rest for unknown reasons. This sample comprises tens of thousands of clones, around nine tenths of them detected only once. Of the sample, over 0.65% is held by the ten largest clones. The investigation overall reported the following: After ivuxolimab, expanded clones were on average more numerous among CD8+ T cells than among CD4+ T cells. The antigen specificity of the clonally expanded peripheral T cells was not determined. At doses of 0.1 to 3.0 mg/kg, clonal expansion of both CD4+ and CD8+ T cells in blood was seen between baseline and week 6. In the 0.1-3.0 mg/kg groups, partial responders were among the patients with the lowest normalized peripheral clonal expansion, particularly in CD8+ T cells. Low levels of normalized T-cell clonal expansion were also seen in some patients who did not respond.

As for this clone: Its antigen target is currently unknown. One base away there is no much larger clone; base qualities are not given.

The trial excluded patients who had a history of autoimmune disease or were on systemic immunosuppression. In every dose cohort, peripheral blood was drawn for TCR sequencing at baseline, cycle 4 day 1, and cycle 7 day 1. The samples were drawn from a first-in-human, open-label, multicenter phase I dose-escalation trial of ivuxolimab. Adults with locally advanced or metastatic head and neck squamous cell, hepatocellular, melanoma or renal cell carcinoma were enrolled in the trial. Before TCR sequencing, CD4+ T cells and CD8+ T cells from peripheral blood were sorted into separate populations. This receptor was obtained from an adult with an advanced solid tumor such as melanoma, head and neck, liver or kidney cancer. Here the chain combines TRBV19 and TRBJ2-1; a confident D gene designation cannot be given. Sequencing was performed on CD4+ or CD8+ T cells sorted from blood, taken in a trial of the OX40 agonist ivuxolimab. The sequence in DNA is TGTGCCAGTAGTATCGCGGACTCCTACAATGAGCAGTTCTTC. This encodes CASSIADSYNEQFF. The full variable domain, with segments outside the CDR3 supplied by the reference TRBV19 and TRBJ2-1 proteins, appears as DGGITQSPKYLFRKEGQNVTLSCEQNLNHDAMYWYRQDPGQGLRLIYYSQIVNDFQKGDIAEGYSVSREKKESFPLTVTSAQKNPTAFYLCASSIADSYNEQFFGPGTRLTVL.